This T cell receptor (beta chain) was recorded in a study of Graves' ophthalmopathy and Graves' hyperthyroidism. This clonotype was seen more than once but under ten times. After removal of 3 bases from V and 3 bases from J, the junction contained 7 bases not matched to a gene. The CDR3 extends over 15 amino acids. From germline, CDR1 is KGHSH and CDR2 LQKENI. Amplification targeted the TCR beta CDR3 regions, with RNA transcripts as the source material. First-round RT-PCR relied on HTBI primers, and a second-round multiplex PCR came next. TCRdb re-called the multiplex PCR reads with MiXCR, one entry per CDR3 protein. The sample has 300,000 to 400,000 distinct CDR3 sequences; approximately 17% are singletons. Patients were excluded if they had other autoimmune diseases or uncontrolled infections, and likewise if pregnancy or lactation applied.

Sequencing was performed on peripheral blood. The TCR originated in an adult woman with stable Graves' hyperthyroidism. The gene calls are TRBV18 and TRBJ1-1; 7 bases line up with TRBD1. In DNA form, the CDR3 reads TGTGCCAGCTCACCGAACAGGGGTTGGGACACTGAAGCTTTCTTT. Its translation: CASSPNRGWDTEAFF.